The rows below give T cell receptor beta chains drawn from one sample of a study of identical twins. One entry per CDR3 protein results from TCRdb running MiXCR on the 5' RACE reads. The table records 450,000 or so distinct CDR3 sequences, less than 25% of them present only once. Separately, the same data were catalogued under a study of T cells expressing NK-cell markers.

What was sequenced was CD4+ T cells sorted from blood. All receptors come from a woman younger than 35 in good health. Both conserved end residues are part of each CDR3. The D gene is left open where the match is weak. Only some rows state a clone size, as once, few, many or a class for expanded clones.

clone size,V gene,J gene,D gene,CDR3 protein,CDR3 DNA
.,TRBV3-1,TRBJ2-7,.,CASRGFSGEQYF,TGTGCCAGCCGGGGGTTTTCGGGCGAGCAGTACTTC
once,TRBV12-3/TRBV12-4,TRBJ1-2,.,CASSAVQGGYGYTF,TGTGCCAGCAGTGCCGTACAGGGAGGCTATGGCTACACCTTC
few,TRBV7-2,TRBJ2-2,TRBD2,CASSSRTSGNTGELFF,TGTGCCAGCAGCTCGAGGACTAGCGGGAACACCGGGGAGCTGTTTTTT
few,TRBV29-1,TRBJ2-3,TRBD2,CSVTGVGGTSTDTQYF,TGCAGCGTCACCGGGGTCGGGGGGACTAGCACAGATACGCAGTATTTT
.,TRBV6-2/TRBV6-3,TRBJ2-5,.,CASSYPGDGETQYF,TGTGCCAGCAGTTATCCGGGAGACGGAGAGACCCAGTACTTC
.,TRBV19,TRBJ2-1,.,CASSTGSYNEQFF,TGTGCCAGTAGTACAGGGTCCTACAATGAGCAGTTCTTC
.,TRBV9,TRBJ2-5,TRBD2,CASSGGLAGGRGETQYF,TGTGCCAGCAGCGGTGGACTAGCGGGGGGGCGGGGAGAGACCCAGTACTTC
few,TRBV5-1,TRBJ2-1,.,CASTQSVGSSYNEQFF,TGCGCCAGCACCCAGAGCGTGGGAAGCTCCTACAATGAGCAGTTCTTC
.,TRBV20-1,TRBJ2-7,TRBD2,CSAESPGTSGYEQYF,TGCAGTGCTGAGTCTCCCGGGACTAGCGGCTACGAGCAGTACTTC
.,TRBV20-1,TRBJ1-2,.,CSARWESGYGYTF,TGCAGTGCTAGGTGGGAGTCTGGGTATGGCTACACCTTC
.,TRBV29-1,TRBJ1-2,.,CSVRENYGYTF,TGCAGCGTCAGGGAAAACTATGGCTACACCTTC
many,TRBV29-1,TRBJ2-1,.,CSVDHPGRANEQFF,TGCAGCGTTGACCACCCCGGACGGGCAAATGAGCAGTTCTTC
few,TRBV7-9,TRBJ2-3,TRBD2,CASSPRLAGATDTQYF,TGTGCCAGCAGCCCGAGACTAGCGGGGGCCACAGATACGCAGTATTTT
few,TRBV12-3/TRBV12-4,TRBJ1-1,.,CASIKTGNTEAFF,TGTGCCAGCATTAAGACCGGAAACACTGAAGCTTTCTTT
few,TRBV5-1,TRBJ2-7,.,CASSFFRQPVGEQYF,TGCGCCAGCAGCTTCTTTCGACAGCCCGTAGGGGAGCAGTACTTC
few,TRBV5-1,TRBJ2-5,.,CASRAGVQTQYF,TGCGCCAGCAGGGCAGGGGTACAGACCCAGTACTTC
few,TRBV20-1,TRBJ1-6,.,CSASTQGSFALHF,TGCAGTGCTAGCACGCAGGGGAGTTTCGCCCTCCACTTT
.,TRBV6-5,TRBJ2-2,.,CASSYARAYTNTGELFF,TGTGCCAGCAGTTACGCCCGGGCTTATACGAACACCGGGGAGCTGTTTTTT
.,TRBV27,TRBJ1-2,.,CASSLNSGVGYTF,TGTGCCAGCAGCCTTAACTCAGGGGTCGGCTACACCTTC
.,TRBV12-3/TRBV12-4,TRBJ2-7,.,CASSSLSEQYF,TGTGCCAGCAGTTCCCTATCCGAGCAGTACTTC
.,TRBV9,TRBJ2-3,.,CASSVIGDTQYF,TGTGCCAGCAGCGTCATAGGAGATACGCAGTATTTT
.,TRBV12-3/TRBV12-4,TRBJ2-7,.,CASRGSGPPWYEQYF,TGTGCCAGCAGGGGGAGCGGACCCCCTTGGTACGAGCAGTACTTC
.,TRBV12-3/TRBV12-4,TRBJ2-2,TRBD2,CASSPLSGRVNTGELFF,TGTGCCAGCAGCCCCTTAAGCGGGAGGGTGAACACCGGGGAGCTGTTTTTT
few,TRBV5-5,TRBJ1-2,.,CASTHRGENYGYTF,TGTGCCAGCACCCACCGGGGGGAAAACTATGGCTACACCTTC
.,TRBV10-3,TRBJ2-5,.,CAISVSSGSPGGTQYF,TGTGCCATCAGTGTCAGTTCGGGGAGCCCAGGTGGGACCCAGTACTTC
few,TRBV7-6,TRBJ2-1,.,CASSLRGPSSSYNEQFF,TGTGCCAGCAGCTTAAGGGGACCCTCGAGCTCCTACAATGAGCAGTTCTTC
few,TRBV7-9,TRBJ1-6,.,CASSLSGSSPLHF,TGTGCCAGCAGCTTATCCGGGTCTTCACCCCTCCACTTT
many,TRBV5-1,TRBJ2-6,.,CASSSGLTGDSGANVLTF,TGCGCCAGCAGCTCTGGATTGACGGGAGACTCTGGGGCCAACGTCCTGACTTTC
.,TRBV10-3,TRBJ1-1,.,CAISDLGVKANTEAFF,TGTGCCATCAGTGATTTAGGTGTCAAGGCTAACACTGAAGCTTTCTTT
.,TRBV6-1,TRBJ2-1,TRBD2,CASSVLAGEQFF,TGTGCCAGCAGTGTACTAGCGGGTGAGCAGTTCTTC
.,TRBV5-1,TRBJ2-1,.,CASGADYLYNEQFF,TGCGCCAGCGGAGCAGACTATCTCTACAATGAGCAGTTCTTC
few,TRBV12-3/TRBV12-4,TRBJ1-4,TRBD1,CASSRRQDRREKLFF,TGTGCCAGCAGCAGACGCCAGGACAGGCGTGAAAAACTGTTTTTT
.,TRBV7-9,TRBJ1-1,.,CASSMDRDTEAFF,TGTGCCAGCAGCATGGACAGAGACACTGAAGCTTTCTTT
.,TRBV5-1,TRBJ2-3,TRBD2,CASSLRAGGRADTQYF,TGCGCCAGCAGCTTACGAGCGGGGGGGCGGGCAGATACGCAGTATTTT
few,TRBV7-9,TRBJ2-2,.,CASSATDRAGELFF,TGTGCCAGCAGCGCCACAGACAGAGCCGGGGAGCTGTTTTTT
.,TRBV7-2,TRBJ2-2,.,CASSLIKTGELFF,TGTGCCAGCAGCCTAATCAAAACCGGGGAGCTGTTTTTT
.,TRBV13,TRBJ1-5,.,CASSFGGMGQPQHF,TGTGCCAGCAGCTTCGGAGGGATGGGACAGCCCCAGCATTTT
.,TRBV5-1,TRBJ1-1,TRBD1,CASSKQGSLGAEAFF,TGCGCCAGCAGTAAACAGGGGAGTCTAGGGGCTGAAGCTTTCTTT
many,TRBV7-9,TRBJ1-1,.,CASSLRAPGTEAFF,TGTGCCAGCAGCTTAAGGGCGCCGGGTACTGAAGCTTTCTTT
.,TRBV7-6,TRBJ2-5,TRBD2,CASSPRSSGSSRETQYF,TGTGCCAGCAGCCCCCGGTCTAGCGGGAGTTCCAGAGAGACCCAGTACTTC